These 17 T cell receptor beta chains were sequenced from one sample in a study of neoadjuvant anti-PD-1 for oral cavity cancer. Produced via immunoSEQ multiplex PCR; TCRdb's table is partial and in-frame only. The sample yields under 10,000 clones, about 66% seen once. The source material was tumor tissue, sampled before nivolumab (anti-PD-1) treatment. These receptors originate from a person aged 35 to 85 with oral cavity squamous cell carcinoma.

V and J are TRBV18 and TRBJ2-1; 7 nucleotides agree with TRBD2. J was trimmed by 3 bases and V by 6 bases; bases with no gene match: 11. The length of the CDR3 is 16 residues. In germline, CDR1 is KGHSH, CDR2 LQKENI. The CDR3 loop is CASSQKAGFSYNEQFF. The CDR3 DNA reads TGTGCCAGCTCGCAAAAAGCGGGATTTAGCTACAATGAGCAGTTCTTC.

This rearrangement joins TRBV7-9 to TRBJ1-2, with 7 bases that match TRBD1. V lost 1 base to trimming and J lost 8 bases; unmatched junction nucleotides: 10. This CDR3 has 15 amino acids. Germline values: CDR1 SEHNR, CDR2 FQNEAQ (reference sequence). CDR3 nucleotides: TGTGCCAGCAGCTTAGGAGGGAGGGGGCTAAGCGGCTACACCTTC. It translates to CASSLGGRGLSGYTF.

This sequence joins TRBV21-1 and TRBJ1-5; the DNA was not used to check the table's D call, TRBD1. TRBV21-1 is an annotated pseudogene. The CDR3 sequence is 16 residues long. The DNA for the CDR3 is TGTGCCAGCAGCAAAGACCTCCTGGGACATTATCAGCCCCAGCATTTT. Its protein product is CASSKDLLGHYQPQHF.

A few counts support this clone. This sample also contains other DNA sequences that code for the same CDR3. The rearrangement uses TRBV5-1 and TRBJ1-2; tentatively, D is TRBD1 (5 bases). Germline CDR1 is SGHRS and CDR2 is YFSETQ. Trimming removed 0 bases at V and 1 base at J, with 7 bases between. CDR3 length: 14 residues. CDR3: CASSLGRVNYGYTF. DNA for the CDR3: TGCGCCAGCAGCTTGGGCAGGGTTAACTATGGCTACACCTTC.

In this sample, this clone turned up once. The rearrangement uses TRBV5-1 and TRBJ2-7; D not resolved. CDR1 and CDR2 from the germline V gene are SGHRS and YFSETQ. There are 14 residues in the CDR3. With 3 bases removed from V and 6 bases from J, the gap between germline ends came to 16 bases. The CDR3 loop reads CASSCCLVVGEQYF. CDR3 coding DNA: TGCGCCAGCAGCTGCTGTTTAGTTGTGGGCGAGCAGTACTTC.

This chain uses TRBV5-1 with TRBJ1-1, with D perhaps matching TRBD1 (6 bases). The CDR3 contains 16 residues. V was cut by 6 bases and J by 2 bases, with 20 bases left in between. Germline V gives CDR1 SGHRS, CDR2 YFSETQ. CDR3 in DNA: TGCGCCAGCATGGGGGGGCCCTCCGCAGGCAACACTGAAGCTTTCTTT. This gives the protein CASMGGPSAGNTEAFF.

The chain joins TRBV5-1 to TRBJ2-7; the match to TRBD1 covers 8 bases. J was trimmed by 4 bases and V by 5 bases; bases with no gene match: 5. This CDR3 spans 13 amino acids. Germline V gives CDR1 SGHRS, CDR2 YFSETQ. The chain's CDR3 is CASSQGAGYEQYF. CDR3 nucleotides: TGCGCCAGCAGTCAGGGGGCGGGGTACGAGCAGTACTTC.

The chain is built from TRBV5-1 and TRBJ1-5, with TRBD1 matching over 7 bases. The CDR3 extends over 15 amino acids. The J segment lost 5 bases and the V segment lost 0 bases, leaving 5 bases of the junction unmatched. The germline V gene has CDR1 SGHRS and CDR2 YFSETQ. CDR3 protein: CASSLVPGGDQPQHF. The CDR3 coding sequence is TGCGCCAGCAGCTTGGTTCCAGGGGGGGATCAGCCCCAGCATTTT.

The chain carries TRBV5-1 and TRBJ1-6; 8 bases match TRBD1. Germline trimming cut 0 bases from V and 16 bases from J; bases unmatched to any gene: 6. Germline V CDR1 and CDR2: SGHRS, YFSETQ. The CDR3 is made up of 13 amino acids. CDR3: CASSLEGDRPLHF. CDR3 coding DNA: TGCGCCAGCAGCTTGGAGGGGGACAGGCCACTCCACTTT.

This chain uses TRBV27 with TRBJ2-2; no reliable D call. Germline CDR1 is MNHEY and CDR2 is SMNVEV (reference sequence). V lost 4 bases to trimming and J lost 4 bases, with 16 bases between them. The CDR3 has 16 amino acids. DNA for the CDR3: TGTGCCAGCAGTTCCGCCAACAAACTCGGCACCGGGGAGCTGTTTTTT. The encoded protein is CASSSANKLGTGELFF.

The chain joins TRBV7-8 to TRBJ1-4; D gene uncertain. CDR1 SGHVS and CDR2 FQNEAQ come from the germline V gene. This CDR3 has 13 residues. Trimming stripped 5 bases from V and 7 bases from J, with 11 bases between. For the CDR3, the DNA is TGTGCCAGCAGCCTAACACTTTTTGAAAAACTGTTTTTT. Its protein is CASSLTLFEKLFF.

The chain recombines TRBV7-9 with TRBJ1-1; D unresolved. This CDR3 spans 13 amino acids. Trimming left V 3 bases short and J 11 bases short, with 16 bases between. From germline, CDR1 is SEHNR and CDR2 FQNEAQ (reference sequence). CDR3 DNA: TGTGCCAGCAGCTTCGCCCTGGGAAAAATTGCTTTCTTT. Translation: CASSFALGKIAFF. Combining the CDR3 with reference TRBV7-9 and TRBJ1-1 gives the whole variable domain DTGVSQNPRHKITKRGQNVTFRCDPISEHNRLYWYRQTLGQGPEFLTYFQNEAQLEKSRLLSDRFSAERPKGSFSTLEIQRTEQGDSAMYLCASSFALGKIAFFGQGTRLTVV.

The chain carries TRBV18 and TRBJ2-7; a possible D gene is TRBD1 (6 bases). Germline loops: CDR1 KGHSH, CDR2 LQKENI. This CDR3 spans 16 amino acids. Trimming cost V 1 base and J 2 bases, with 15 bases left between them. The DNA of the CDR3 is TGTGCCAGCTCACCACAGAGAACAGGGAGCACCTACGAGCAGTACTTC. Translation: CASSPQRTGSTYEQYF.

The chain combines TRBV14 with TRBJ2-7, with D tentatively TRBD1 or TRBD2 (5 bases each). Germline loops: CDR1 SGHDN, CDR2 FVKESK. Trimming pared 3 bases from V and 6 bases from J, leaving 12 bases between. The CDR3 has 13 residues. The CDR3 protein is CASSHLRGSEQYF. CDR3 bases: TGTGCCAGCAGCCATTTGAGGGGTTCCGAGCAGTACTTC.

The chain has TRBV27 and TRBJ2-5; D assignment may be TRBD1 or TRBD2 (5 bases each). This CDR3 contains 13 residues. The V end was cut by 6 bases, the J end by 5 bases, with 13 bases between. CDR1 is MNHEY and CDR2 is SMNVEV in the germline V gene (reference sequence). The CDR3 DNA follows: TGTGCCAGCAGCAACTGGGGCGGGGAGACCCAGTACTTC. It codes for CASSNWGGETQYF.

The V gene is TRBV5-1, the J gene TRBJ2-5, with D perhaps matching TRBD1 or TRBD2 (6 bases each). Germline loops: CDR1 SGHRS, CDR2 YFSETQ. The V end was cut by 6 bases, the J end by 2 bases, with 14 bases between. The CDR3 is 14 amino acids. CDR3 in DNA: TGCGCCAGCACCAAGGGGGGAGGTCAAGAGACCCAGTACTTC. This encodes CASTKGGGQETQYF.

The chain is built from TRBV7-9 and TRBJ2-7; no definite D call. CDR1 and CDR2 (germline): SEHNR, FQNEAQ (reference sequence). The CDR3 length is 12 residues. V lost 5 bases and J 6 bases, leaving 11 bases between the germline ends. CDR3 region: CASSLPAGEQYF. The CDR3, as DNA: TGTGCCAGCAGCCTGCCAGCCGGCGAGCAGTACTTC.